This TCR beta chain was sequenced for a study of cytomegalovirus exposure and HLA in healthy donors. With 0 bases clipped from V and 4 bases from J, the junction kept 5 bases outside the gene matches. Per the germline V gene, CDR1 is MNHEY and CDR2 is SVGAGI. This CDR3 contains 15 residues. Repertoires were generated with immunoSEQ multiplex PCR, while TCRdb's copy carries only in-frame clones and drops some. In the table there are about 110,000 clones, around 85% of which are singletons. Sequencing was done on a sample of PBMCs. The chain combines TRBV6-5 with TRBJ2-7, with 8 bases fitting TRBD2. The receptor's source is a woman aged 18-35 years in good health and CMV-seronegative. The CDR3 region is CASSYSDGGAYEQYF. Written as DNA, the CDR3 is TGTGCCAGCAGTTACTCAGACGGGGGGGCATACGAGCAGTACTTC.